This paragraph reports one T cell receptor (beta chain). Its antigen is currently unknown. This CDR3 has 15 amino acids. CDR1 is MDHEN, CDR2 SYDVKM, per germline. Trimming took 1 base from V and 6 from J, leaving 13 bases between them. This specimen belongs to a study of CD4 T cells in relation to SARS-CoV-2 and coronaviruses. At the level of the study: After roughly eleven days of antigen culture, PBMC TCR beta CDR3s were sequenced. Negative control cultures got HIV-1 Nef peptides or no peptide.

Before the COVID-19 pandemic, during about 2011-2019, CD4+ T cells were taken from unexposed donors. CD4+ T cells were isolated from the cells after around eleven days of culture. Testing used SARS-CoV-2 S/N and four cold-coronavirus spikes on unexposed-donor CD4+ T cells, cells permitting. Sequencing used immunoSEQ multiplex PCR; TCRdb keeps in-frame clones, though not all of them. The sample yields more than 20,000 clones, about 76% seen once. Broader study findings: About 64% of donors had memory CD4+ clonotypes crossrecognizing SARS-CoV-2 and common cold coronavirus spike.

The receptor comes from a human donor in good health. Sequencing used CD4+ T cells from PBMCs, cultured in vitro. The chain carries TRBV28 and TRBJ2-1, with TRBD2 as a possible D gene (6 bases). CDR3 nucleotides: TGTGCCAGCAGTTTATACGGAGGGCCGAGCAATGAGCAGTTCTTC. This translates into CASSLYGGPSNEQFF.